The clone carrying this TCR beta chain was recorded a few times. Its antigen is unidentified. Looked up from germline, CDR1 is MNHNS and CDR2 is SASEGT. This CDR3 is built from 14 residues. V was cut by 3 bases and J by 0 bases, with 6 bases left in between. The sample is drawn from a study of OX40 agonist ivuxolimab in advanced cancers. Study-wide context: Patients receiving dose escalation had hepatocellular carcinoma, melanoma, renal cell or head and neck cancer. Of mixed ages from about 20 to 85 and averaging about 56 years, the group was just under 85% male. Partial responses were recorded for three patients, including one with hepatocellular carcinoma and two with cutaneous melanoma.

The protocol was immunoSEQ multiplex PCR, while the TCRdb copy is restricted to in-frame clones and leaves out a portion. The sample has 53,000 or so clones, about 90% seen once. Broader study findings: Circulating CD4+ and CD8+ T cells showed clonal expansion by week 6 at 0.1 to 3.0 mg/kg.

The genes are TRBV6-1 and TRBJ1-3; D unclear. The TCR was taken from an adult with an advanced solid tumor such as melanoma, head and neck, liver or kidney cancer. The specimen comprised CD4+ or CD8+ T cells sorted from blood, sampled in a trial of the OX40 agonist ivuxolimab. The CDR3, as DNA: TGTGCCAGCAGTGAGGAAATCTCTGGAAACACCATATATTTT. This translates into CASSEEISGNTIYF.